Shown below are 2 T cell receptor beta chains from a single sample sequenced in a study of blood T cell repertoires in COVID-19. Clones were read by immunoSEQ multiplex PCR, and TCRdb kept only the in-frame ones, dropping some. This sample yields over 250,000 clones, of which around 80% are seen a single time; under 5% belongs to the top ten. Sequenced sample: PBMCs or T cells enriched from blood (not recorded which). The receptors here all came from a young man with acute COVID-19.

This clone came up a few times. This chain uses TRBV4-3 with TRBJ1-6, with unresolved D. Germline loops: CDR1 LGHNA, CDR2 YSLEER. V dropped 0 bases and J dropped 11 bases, with 11 bases sitting between them. The CDR3 consists of 14 residues. The chain's CDR3 is CASSQDAAGTPLHF. The CDR3 nucleotides read TGCGCCAGCAGCCAAGATGCCGCCGGGACACCCCTCCACTTT.

The CDR3 reads CASREQTSEAFF. The CDR3, as DNA: TGTGCCAGTAGGGAACAGACGAGTGAAGCTTTCTTT. This chain connects TRBV19 to TRBJ1-1; D gene uncertain. Germline lookup yields CDR1 LNHDA and CDR2 SQIVND (reference sequence). Trimming stripped 6 bases from V and 7 bases from J, with 12 bases between. There are 12 residues in the CDR3.